This T cell receptor beta chain derives from a study of response to subunit inactivated influenza vaccine. TCRdb re-analysed the RT-PCR reads in MiXCR, keeping a single row per CDR3 protein. This sample has roughly 170,000 distinct CDR3 sequences, with approximately 8.7% found just once. CDR1 WSHSY and CDR2 SAAADI come from the germline V gene. With 3 bases removed from V and 1 base from J, the gap between germline ends came to 13 bases. The length of the CDR3 is 17 residues. The chain joins TRBV10-2 to TRBJ2-6; no reliable D call. This TCR was recovered from a man over 45 who received an inactivated influenza vaccine. The input for sequencing was non-naive T cells sorted from PBMCs, taken on the day of vaccination. Here the CDR3 reads CASSDSTFRSGANVLTF. The CDR3 DNA reads as TGCGCCAGCAGTGACTCGACCTTTAGGTCTGGGGCCAACGTCCTGACTTTC.